The 27 T cell receptor beta chains below all came from one sample that was sequenced in a study of metastatic and nonmetastatic thyroid tumors. MiXCR was used by TCRdb to re-call the PCR reads. The sample carries 35,000 to 45,000 clones, roughly 28% recorded once. Until they underwent thyroid surgery, no patient had received any treatment. Sequencing used blood. The origin of the receptors is a male donor with papillary thyroid cancer or a benign thyroid nodule (not recorded which). Some clones in this sample may be carry-over from other donors' samples.

The CDR3 region is CASSVAWQGTAGYTF. In DNA form, the CDR3 reads TGTGCCAGCAGCGTAGCTTGGCAGGGTACTGCCGGCTACACCTTC. V usage is TRBV9 and J usage is TRBJ1-2; TRBD1 is a possible D gene (5 bases). CDR3 length: 15 residues. V dropped 0 bases and J dropped 8 bases, with 17 bases sitting between them. From germline, CDR1 is SGDLS and CDR2 YYNGEE.

In its sample, this clone was seen a few times. CDR3 in DNA: TGTGCCAGCAGGTGGGACTTGGGCTACGAGCAGTACTTC. Encoded protein: CASRWDLGYEQYF. The chain carries TRBV6-1 and TRBJ2-7; TRBD2 might be the D (6 bases). The germline CDR1 and CDR2 sequences are MNHNS and SASEGT. Trimming removed 6 bases from V and 3 bases from J, with 12 bases in between. The length of the CDR3 is 13 residues.

This clone has a handful of counts. This specimen includes other DNA sequences encoding the same CDR3. CDR3 region: CRGTIRGGTTTDTQYF. For the CDR3, the DNA is TGCAGGGGTACAATCCGGGGGGGGACAACCACAGATACGCAGTATTTT. The rearrangement links TRBV20-1 to TRBJ2-3, with 8 bases that match TRBD2. Per the germline V gene, CDR1 is DFQATT and CDR2 is SNEGSKA (reference sequence). The CDR3 contains 16 residues.

This clone was seen a handful of times. The chain joins TRBV19 to TRBJ2-3; D might be TRBD2 (6 bases). This CDR3 contains 15 residues. V was trimmed by 7 bases and J by 2 bases, leaving 16 bases between them. Germline CDR1 and CDR2: LNHDA and SQIVND (reference sequence). The CDR3 protein is CASNGRDSITDTQYF. In nucleotides, the CDR3 is TGTGCCAGTAATGGCCGGGACTCGATCACAGATACGCAGTATTTT.

CDR3 nucleotides: TGTGCCAGCAGCTTAGATGGGGGTGATAAAACAGCTGAAGCTTTCTTT. Protein: CASSLDGGDKTAEAFF. The chain links TRBV11-3 to TRBJ1-1; a weak D match, TRBD1 (5 bases). The V gene lost 0 bases and the J gene lost 6 bases, with 17 bases spanning the gap. This CDR3 contains 16 residues. Germline CDR1 is SGHNT and CDR2 is YENEEA. Full variable domain (outside the CDR3, taken from reference TRBV11-3 and TRBJ1-1): EAGVVQSPRYKIIEKKQPVAFWCNPISGHNTLYWYLQNLGQGPELLIRYENEEAVDDSQLPKDRFSAERLKGVDSTLKIQPAELGDSAVYLCASSLDGGDKTAEAFFGQGTRLTVV.

The DNA of the CDR3 is TGTGCCAGCAGTTACTCTAGTAGGAATGAGCAGTTCTTC. Protein sequence: CASSYSSRNEQFF. The chain couples TRBV6-5 to TRBJ2-1, with D unresolved. The CDR3 covers 13 residues. V was clipped by 0 bases and J by 7 bases, with 7 bases between them. The germline gives CDR1 MNHEY, CDR2 SVGAGI.

This chain links TRBV6-1 with TRBJ2-7, with D tentatively TRBD1 or TRBD2 (5 bases each). This CDR3 region has 15 residues. V was trimmed by 1 base and J by 4 bases, leaving 14 bases between them. The germline gives CDR1 MNHNS, CDR2 SASEGT. The CDR3 DNA follows: TGTGCCAGCAGTGAAGGGGACGGGTCACCATACGAGCAGTACTTC. Protein product: CASSEGDGSPYEQYF.

This chain connects TRBV18 to TRBJ2-7; the match to TRBD1 covers 7 bases. V dropped 3 bases and J dropped 6; count of bases not matched to a gene: 2. The V gene's germline CDR1 is KGHSH and CDR2 LQKENI. The CDR3 contains 12 residues. CDR3 nucleotides: TGTGCCAGCTCACCTACAGGGGTCGAGCAGTACTTC. Its protein product is CASSPTGVEQYF.

V is TRBV20-1 and J is TRBJ1-6; possible D gene TRBD1, 5 bases. The CDR3 spans 15 residues. Germline values: CDR1 DFQATT, CDR2 SNEGSKA (reference sequence). V lost 3 bases and J 6 bases, leaving 15 bases between the germline ends. CDR3 protein: CSASWGDGSNSPLHF. CDR3 coding DNA: TGCAGTGCTAGTTGGGGGGACGGTTCTAATTCACCCCTCCACTTT.

The gene calls are TRBV20-1 and TRBJ1-5; 7 nucleotides agree with TRBD1. Per the germline V gene, CDR1 is DFQATT and CDR2 is SNEGSKA (reference sequence). This CDR3 is built from 13 residues. Trimming at V came to 7 bases and at J to 4 bases, leaving 7 bases not matched to a gene. In DNA, the CDR3 is TGCAGTGTCCTTACAGGGGCAAATCAGCCCCAGCATTTT. Protein: CSVLTGANQPQHF.

This clone was seen repeatedly, ten times or more. This may come from a read error, since a much larger clone is one base off. Other DNA sequences within the sample encode an identical CDR3. The chain links TRBV5-1 to TRBJ1-5; D may be TRBD1 (5 bases). V lost 2 bases and J 0 bases, leaving 15 bases between the germline ends. The CDR3 runs to 17 residues. Germline assignment: CDR1 SGHRS and CDR2 YFSETQ. CDR3 nucleotide sequence: TGCGCCAGCAGCTTAGGGTACGGGACGGATAGCAATCAGCCCCAGCATTTT. Translation gives CASSLGYGTDSNQPQHF.

By share, this clone counts as medium-sized (0.01 to 0.1%). The rearrangement joins TRBV4-1 to TRBJ2-7; the match to TRBD1 covers 11 bases. The V gene end was trimmed by 1 base and the J gene end by 5 bases; junction bases not matched to a gene: 7. This CDR3 has 16 residues. In germline, CDR1 is MGHRA, CDR2 YSYEKL. CDR3 coding DNA: TGCGCCAGCAGCCAAGCCCTACGGGACAGGGGGGACGAGCAGTACTTC. As protein: CASSQALRDRGDEQYF.

This clone was counted many times. The chain links TRBV7-9 to TRBJ2-1; D gene unclear. The ends were cut back, 2 bases at V and 4 bases at J, with 15 bases in the middle. Per the germline V gene, CDR1 is SEHNR and CDR2 is FQNEAQ (reference sequence). The CDR3 covers 16 residues. CDR3 sequence (DNA): TGTGCCAGCAGCTTATCAAGCCCTGCTGGGTACAATGAGCAGTTCTTC. Translation gives CASSLSSPAGYNEQFF.

The chain has TRBV6-2 or TRBV6-3 and TRBJ1-2; 10 bases agree with TRBD1. Germline trimming cut 0 bases from V and 8 bases from J; bases unmatched to any gene: 3. Germline V CDR1 and CDR2: MNHEY, SVGEGT. The CDR3 is 14 amino acids. CDR3 nucleotides: TGTGCCAGCAGTTACTCCGGGACAGGGGAAGGCTACACCTTC. Protein sequence: CASSYSGTGEGYTF.

This clone was counted only a few times. J is TRBJ2-3 and V is TRBV20-1; possible D gene TRBD2, 6 bases. CDR3 length equals 12 residues. Trimming removed 3 bases from V and 5 bases from J, with 9 bases in between. Germline V gene data show CDR1 as DFQATT and CDR2 as SNEGSKA (reference sequence). Here the CDR3 DNA reads TGCAGTGCTAGGGGGACTTTAGATACGCAGTATTTT. Its translation is CSARGTLDTQYF.

The sample holds a few counts of this clone. This chain uses TRBV14 with TRBJ2-2; D remains ambiguous. CDR3 length: 11 amino acids. The germline V gene has CDR1 SGHDN and CDR2 FVKESK. V lost 5 bases, J lost 7 bases, and 5 bases lay in between. The CDR3 nucleotides read TGTGCCAGCAGCGGCAACGGGGAGCTGTTTTTT. It codes for CASSGNGELFF.

This clone was detected a few times. The V and J genes are TRBV12-3 or TRBV12-4 and TRBJ2-5; 7 bases fit TRBD2. The CDR3 totals 14 residues. Losses at the gene ends were 5 bases for V and 4 bases for J; bases not matched to a gene: 7. In DNA form, the CDR3 reads TGTGCCAGCAGTACGTATACGGGAGGAGAGACCCAGTACTTC. Translated: CASSTYTGGETQYF.

This clone was counted only a few times. The chain links TRBV18 to TRBJ2-7, with a weak D call TRBD2 (5 bases). This CDR3 is 13 amino acids long. Germline lookup yields CDR1 KGHSH and CDR2 LQKENI. V was pared by 3 bases and J by 5 bases, with 11 bases between. CDR3 sequence (DNA): TGTGCCAGCTCACCGGGAATCGGGAACGAGCAGTACTTC. It translates to CASSPGIGNEQYF.

This clone was seen many times. This chain links TRBV20-1 with TRBJ1-5; D gene unclear. The CDR3 has 14 amino acids. Between the trimmed V and J ends, which lost 5 bases and 0 bases, there was a span of 11 bases. CDR1 DFQATT and CDR2 SNEGSKA come from the germline V gene (reference sequence). As DNA, the CDR3 is TGCAGTGCTGACACGGACCGTAGCAATCAGCCCCAGCATTTT. Translated, it gives CSADTDRSNQPQHF.

J is TRBJ2-7 and V is TRBV28, with TRBD1 matching over 9 bases. Unmatched junction bases numbered 10, after V lost 5 bases and J lost 2 bases. Germline assignment: CDR1 MDHEN and CDR2 SYDVKM. This CDR3 contains 16 residues. DNA for the CDR3: TGTGCCAGCAGTACGTATAGGACAGGGGCCACCTACGAGCAGTACTTC. Protein sequence: CASSTYRTGATYEQYF.

The table lists this clone with many counts. The chain is built from TRBV2 and TRBJ1-2, with TRBD1 as a possible D gene (6 bases). The V gene lost 5 bases and the J gene lost 0 bases, with 10 bases spanning the gap. In germline, CDR1 is SNHLY, CDR2 FYNNEI. This CDR3 comprises 14 residues. CDR3 sequence reads: CASSRTATNYGYTF. CDR3 coding DNA: TGTGCCAGCAGTCGGACAGCCACTAACTATGGCTACACCTTC. The entire variable domain, with the rest obtained from reference TRBV2 and TRBJ1-2, is as follows: EPEVTQTPSHQVTQMGQEVILRCVPISNHLYFYWYRQILGQKVEFLVSFYNNEISEKSEIFDDQFSVERPDGSNFTLKIRSTKLEDSAMYFCASSRTATNYGYTFGSGTRLTVV.

This clone was found many times. The CDR3 reads CASSLVGRDLSTEAFF. DNA of the CDR3: TGTGCCAGCAGCTTAGTGGGCAGGGATTTATCCACTGAAGCTTTCTTT. The genes are TRBV11-2 and TRBJ1-1; D might be TRBD1 (5 bases). The V gene lost 1 base and the J gene lost 4 bases, with 16 bases spanning the gap. Germline V gene data show CDR1 as SGHAT and CDR2 as FQNNGV. The CDR3 loop spans 16 amino acids.

The rearrangement joins TRBV4-1 to TRBJ1-5; D possibly corresponds to TRBD1 (5 bases). Deletions cut 0 bases from V and 0 bases from J, with 18 bases between. CDR3 length: 19 amino acids. Germline values: CDR1 MGHRA, CDR2 YSYEKL. The CDR3 protein is CASSQDLGGTVNSNQPQHF. As DNA, the CDR3 is TGCGCCAGCAGCCAAGATCTGGGCGGGACGGTAAATAGCAATCAGCCCCAGCATTTT.

The chain links TRBV11-2 to TRBJ2-3, with D maybe TRBD2 (7 bases). This CDR3 spans 15 amino acids. From germline, CDR1 is SGHAT and CDR2 FQNNGV. V lost 5 bases to trimming and J lost 4 bases, with 16 bases between them. This CDR3 reads CASSPGLGGADTQYF. The CDR3 DNA reads TGTGCCAGCAGCCCAGGACTAGGGGGGGCAGATACGCAGTATTTT.

This chain connects TRBV28 to TRBJ2-5; possibly TRBD1 or TRBD2 for D (5 bases each). The CDR3 length is 11 residues. The ends were cut back, 10 bases at V and 5 bases at J, with 11 bases in the middle. CDR1 is MDHEN, CDR2 SYDVKM, per germline. DNA for the CDR3: TGTGCCATCGGGACCTGGGAGACCCAGTACTTC. It is translated as CAIGTWETQYF.

The V and J genes are TRBV5-5 and TRBJ2-7; possibly TRBD1 for D (6 bases). The germline gives CDR1 SGHKS, CDR2 YYEKEE (reference sequence). The CDR3 contains 14 residues. V was trimmed by 2 bases and J by 5 bases, leaving 14 bases between them. In nucleotides, the CDR3 is TGTGCCAGCAGCTTTTTAGGGGGTAAGGACGAGCAGTACTTC. This encodes CASSFLGGKDEQYF. The variable domain in full, with the rest retrieved from reference TRBV5-5 and TRBJ2-7, is DAGVTQSPTHLIKTRGQQVTLRCSPISGHKSVSWYQQVLGQGPQFIFQYYEKEERGRGNFPDRFSARQFPNYSSELNVNALLLGDSALYLCASSFLGGKDEQYFGPGTRLTVT.

This clone occurred a few times. The V call is TRBV6-1, the J call TRBJ1-3; D not resolved. CDR1 MNHNS and CDR2 SASEGT come from the germline V gene. This CDR3 has 16 amino acids. The germline V and J ends were trimmed by 0 bases and 3 bases, with 12 bases remaining between them. The CDR3 loop is CASSEAWVEFGNTIYF. DNA of the CDR3: TGTGCCAGCAGTGAAGCGTGGGTAGAATTTGGAAACACCATATATTTT.